One sample yielded the 12 T cell receptor beta chains listed below, sequenced in a study of OX40 agonist ivuxolimab in advanced cancers. Using immunoSEQ multiplex PCR, the repertoire was profiled, and TCRdb retains in-frame clones only, with some absent. The sample has around 60,000 clones; about 86% are singletons. Sample: CD4+ or CD8+ T cells sorted from blood, taken in a trial of the OX40 agonist ivuxolimab. All receptors come from an adult with an advanced solid tumor such as melanoma, head and neck, liver or kidney cancer.

CDR3 in amino acids: CASSHNRGRSYGYTF. The CDR3 coding sequence is TGTGCCAGCAGTCACAACAGGGGGCGCAGCTATGGCTACACCTTC. J is TRBJ1-2 and V is TRBV2; 9 nucleotides match TRBD1. From germline, CDR1 is SNHLY and CDR2 FYNNEI. V lost 5 bases and J lost 4; bases outside the gene matches: 8. The CDR3 is made up of 15 amino acids.

The rearrangement joins TRBV2 to TRBJ1-1; perhaps TRBD1 as D (6 bases). This CDR3 has 16 residues. Per the germline V gene, CDR1 is SNHLY and CDR2 is FYNNEI. V dropped 5 bases and J dropped 0 bases, with 16 bases sitting between them. The CDR3 protein is CASSPEARTVNTEAFF. CDR3 sequence (DNA): TGTGCCAGCAGTCCCGAAGCCAGGACAGTGAACACTGAAGCTTTCTTT.

V is TRBV29-1 and J is TRBJ2-1; 7 nucleotides line up with TRBD2. V was clipped by 3 bases and J by 3 bases; unmatched bases: 2. This CDR3 spans 13 amino acids. The germline V gene has CDR1 SQVTM and CDR2 ANQGSEA. CDR3 residues: CSVEASGYNEQFF. CDR3 in DNA: TGCAGCGTTGAGGCTAGCGGCTACAATGAGCAGTTCTTC.

This clone showed up just once. This sequence joins TRBV4-1 and TRBJ2-3, with 12 bases lining up with TRBD2. The CDR3 runs 19 residues. Germline V gene lookup returns CDR1 MGHRA and CDR2 YSYEKL. V lost 4 bases and J lost 2; bases outside the gene matches: 13. CDR3 DNA sequence: TGCGCCAGCAGCCGAAGTCTGGGCACTAGCGGGGGGCCCACAGATACGCAGTATTTT. Its translation: CASSRSLGTSGGPTDTQYF.

DNA of the CDR3: TGTGCCAGCAGGGAGTGGGGGTCCTGGTCACCCCTCCACTTT. Translating it yields CASREWGSWSPLHF. The chain has TRBV6-4 and TRBJ1-6; D may be TRBD1 (5 bases). Between the trimmed V and J ends, which lost 6 bases and 10 bases, there was a span of 16 bases. From germline, CDR1 is MRHNA and CDR2 SNTAGT. The CDR3 is 14 residues long.

For this clone: Distinct nucleotide sequences in the sample also encode this CDR3. The rearrangement joins TRBV5-1 to TRBJ2-3, with D perhaps given as TRBD1 or TRBD2 (5 bases each). V shed 0 bases and J shed 3 bases, with 5 bases lying between them. Germline CDR1 SGHRS, CDR2 YFSETQ. The CDR3 is made up of 13 amino acids. Here the CDR3 reads CASSLGGTDTQYF. The CDR3 DNA follows: TGCGCCAGCAGCTTGGGGGGGACAGATACGCAGTATTTT.

The V and J genes are TRBV29-1 and TRBJ2-5; TRBD2 matches at 7 bases. CDR1 is SQVTM and CDR2 is ANQGSEA in the germline V gene. CDR3 length equals 14 residues. V lost 4 bases and J lost 0; bases outside the gene matches: 5. CDR3 DNA sequence: TGCAGCGTTGGGGGACTAAAGTACCAAGAGACCCAGTACTTC. Residues: CSVGGLKYQETQYF. Full variable domain (outside the CDR3, taken from reference TRBV29-1 and TRBJ2-5): SAVISQKPSRDICQRGTSLTIQCQVDSQVTMMFWYRQQPGQSLTLIATANQGSEATYESGFVIDKFPISRPNLTFSTLTVSNMSPEDSSIYLCSVGGLKYQETQYFGPGTRLLVL.

The chain is built from TRBV19 and TRBJ1-2; weak D call: TRBD1 (6 bases). CDR1 is LNHDA, CDR2 SQIVND, per germline (reference sequence). This CDR3 is 15 amino acids long. V was cut by 4 bases and J by 3 bases, with 15 bases left in between. The CDR3 loop reads CASSTNGQIDYGYTF. The DNA for the CDR3 is TGTGCCAGTAGTACGAACGGACAGATTGACTATGGCTACACCTTC.

This chain joins TRBV7-2 and TRBJ1-5, with unresolved D. V was clipped by 6 bases and J by 0 bases, with 9 bases between them. Germline CDR1 is SGHTA and CDR2 is FQGNSA. This CDR3 has 14 residues. The CDR3 nucleotides read TGTGCCAGCAGACAATTCGGTAGCAATCAGCCCCAGCATTTT. This encodes CASRQFGSNQPQHF.

J is TRBJ2-1 and V is TRBV7-2; D tentatively fits TRBD1 or TRBD2 (7 bases each). With 8 bases removed from V and 1 base from J, the gap between germline ends came to 12 bases. Germline V lookup: CDR1 SGHTA, CDR2 FQGNSA. CDR3 size: 14 residues. CDR3 bases: TGTGCCAGCGGGAGGGGGCAATCCTACAATGAGCAGTTCTTC. This gives the protein CASGRGQSYNEQFF. Drawing the rest from reference TRBV7-2 and TRBJ2-1, the complete variable domain is GAGVSQSPSNKVTEKGKDVELRCDPISGHTALYWYRQSLGQGLEFLIYFQGNSAPDKSGLPSDRFSAERTGGSVSTLTIQRTQQEDSAVYLCASGRGQSYNEQFFGPGTRLTVL.

The chain is built from TRBV14 and TRBJ2-1; 8 bases agree with TRBD2. Losses at the gene ends were 4 bases for V and 1 base for J; bases not matched to a gene: 9. Germline lookup yields CDR1 SGHDN and CDR2 FVKESK. The CDR3 has 17 amino acids. CDR3 bases: TGTGCCAGCAGCCTCCAAGGGGGACTAGTATCCTACAATGAGCAGTTCTTC. Translation gives CASSLQGGLVSYNEQFF. Using reference TRBV14 and TRBJ2-1 for the parts outside the CDR3, the full variable domain is EAGVTQFPSHSVIEKGQTVTLRCDPISGHDNLYWYRRVMGKEIKFLLHFVKESKQDESGMPNNRFLAERTGGTYSTLKVQPAELEDSGVYFCASSLQGGLVSYNEQFFGPGTRLTVL.

This sequence joins TRBV11-3 and TRBJ2-1; D not resolved. CDR1 SGHNT and CDR2 YENEEA come from the germline V gene. This CDR3 contains 13 residues. Trimming shortened V by 5 bases and J by 6 bases, and 11 bases separated the two germline ends. In DNA form, the CDR3 reads TGTGCCAGCAGCAACCCTCCTGGCAATGAGCAGTTCTTC. Protein: CASSNPPGNEQFF.